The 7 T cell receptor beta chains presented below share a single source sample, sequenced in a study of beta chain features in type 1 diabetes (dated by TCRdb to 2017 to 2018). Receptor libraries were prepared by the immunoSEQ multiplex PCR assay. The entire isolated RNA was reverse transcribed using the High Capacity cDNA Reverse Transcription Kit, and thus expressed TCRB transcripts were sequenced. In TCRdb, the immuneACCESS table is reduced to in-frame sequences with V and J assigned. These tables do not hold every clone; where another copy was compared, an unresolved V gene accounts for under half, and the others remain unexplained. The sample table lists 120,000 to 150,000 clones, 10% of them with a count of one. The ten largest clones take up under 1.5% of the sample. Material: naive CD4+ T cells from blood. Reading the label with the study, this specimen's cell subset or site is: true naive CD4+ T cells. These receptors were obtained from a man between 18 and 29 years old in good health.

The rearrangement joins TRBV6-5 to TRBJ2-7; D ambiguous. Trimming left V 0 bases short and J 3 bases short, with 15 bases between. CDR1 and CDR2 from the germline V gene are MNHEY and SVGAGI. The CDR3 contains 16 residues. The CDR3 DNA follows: TGTGCCAGCAGTTACTCGAAGCAGGATAGAGACTACGAGCAGTACTTC. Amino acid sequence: CASSYSKQDRDYEQYF.

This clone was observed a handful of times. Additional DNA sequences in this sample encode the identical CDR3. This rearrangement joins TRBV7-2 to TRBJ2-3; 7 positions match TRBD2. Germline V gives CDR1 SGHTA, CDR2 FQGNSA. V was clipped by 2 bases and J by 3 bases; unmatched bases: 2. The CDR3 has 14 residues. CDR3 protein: CASSLKGGTDTQYF. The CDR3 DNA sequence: TGTGCCAGCAGCTTAAAGGGAGGGACAGATACGCAGTATTTT. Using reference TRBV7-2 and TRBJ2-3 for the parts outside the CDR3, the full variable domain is GAGVSQSPSNKVTEKGKDVELRCDPISGHTALYWYRQSLGQGLEFLIYFQGNSAPDKSGLPSDRFSAERTGGSVSTLTIQRTQQEDSAVYLCASSLKGGTDTQYFGPGTRLTVL.

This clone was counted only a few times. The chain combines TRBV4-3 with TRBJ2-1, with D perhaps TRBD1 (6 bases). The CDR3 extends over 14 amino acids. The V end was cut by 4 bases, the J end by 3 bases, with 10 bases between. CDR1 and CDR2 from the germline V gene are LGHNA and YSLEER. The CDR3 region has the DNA TGCGCCAGCAGCCCTGGACAGCTCTACAATGAGCAGTTCTTC. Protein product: CASSPGQLYNEQFF.

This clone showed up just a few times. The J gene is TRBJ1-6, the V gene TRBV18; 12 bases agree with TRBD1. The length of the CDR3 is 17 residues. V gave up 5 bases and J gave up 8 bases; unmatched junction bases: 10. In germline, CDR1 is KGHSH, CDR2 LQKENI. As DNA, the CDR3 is TGTGCCAGCTCAAACCGGGACAGGGGGCAGGGTGATTCACCCCTCCACTTT. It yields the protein CASSNRDRGQGDSPLHF.

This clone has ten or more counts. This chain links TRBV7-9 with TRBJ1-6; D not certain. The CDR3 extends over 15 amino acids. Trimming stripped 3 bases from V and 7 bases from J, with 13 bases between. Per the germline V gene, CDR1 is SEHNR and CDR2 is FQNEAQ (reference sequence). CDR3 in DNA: TGTGCCAGCAGCTTTCCCGGCAGCGGGAATTCACCCCTCCACTTT. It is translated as CASSFPGSGNSPLHF.

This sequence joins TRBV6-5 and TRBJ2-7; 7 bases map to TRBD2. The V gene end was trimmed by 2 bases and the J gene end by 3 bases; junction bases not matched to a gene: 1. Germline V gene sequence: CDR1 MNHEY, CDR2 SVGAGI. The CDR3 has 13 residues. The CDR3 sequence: CASSYAGVYEQYF. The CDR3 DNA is TGTGCCAGCAGTTACGCGGGGGTCTACGAGCAGTACTTC.

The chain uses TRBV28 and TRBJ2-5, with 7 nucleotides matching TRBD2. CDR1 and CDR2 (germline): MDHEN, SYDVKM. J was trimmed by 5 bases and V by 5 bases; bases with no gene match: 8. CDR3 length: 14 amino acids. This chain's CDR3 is CASSPGGGEETQYF. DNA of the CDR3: TGTGCCAGCAGTCCCGGGGGAGGGGAGGAGACCCAGTACTTC.